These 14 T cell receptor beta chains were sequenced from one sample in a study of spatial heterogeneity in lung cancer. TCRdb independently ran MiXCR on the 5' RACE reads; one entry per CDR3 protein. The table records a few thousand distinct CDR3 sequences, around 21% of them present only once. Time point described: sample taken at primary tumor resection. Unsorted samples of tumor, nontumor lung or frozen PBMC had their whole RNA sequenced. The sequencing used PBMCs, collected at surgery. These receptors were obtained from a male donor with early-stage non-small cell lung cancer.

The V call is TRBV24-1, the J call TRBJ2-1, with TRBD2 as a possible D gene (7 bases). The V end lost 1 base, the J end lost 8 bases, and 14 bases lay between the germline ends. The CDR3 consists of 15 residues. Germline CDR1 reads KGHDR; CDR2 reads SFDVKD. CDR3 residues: CATSDLEGGGDEQFF. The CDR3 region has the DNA TGTGCCACCAGTGATTTAGAGGGGGGAGGGGATGAGCAGTTCTTC.

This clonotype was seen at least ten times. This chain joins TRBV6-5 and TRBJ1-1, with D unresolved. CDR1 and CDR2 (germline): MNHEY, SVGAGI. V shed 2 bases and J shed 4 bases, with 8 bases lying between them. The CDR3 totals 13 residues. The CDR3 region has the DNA TGTGCCAGCAGTTACCTCGATGGCACTGAAGCTTTCTTT. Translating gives CASSYLDGTEAFF.

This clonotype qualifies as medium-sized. In DNA, the CDR3 is TGTGCCAGCAGAACGGGGGGTTACGAGCAGTACTTC. Its protein product is CASRTGGYEQYF. The rearrangement uses TRBV6-5 and TRBJ2-7, with 7 bases identical to TRBD2. Trimming took 6 bases from V and 4 from J; bases not matched to a gene: 3. The CDR3 has 12 amino acids. Germline values: CDR1 MNHEY, CDR2 SVGAGI.

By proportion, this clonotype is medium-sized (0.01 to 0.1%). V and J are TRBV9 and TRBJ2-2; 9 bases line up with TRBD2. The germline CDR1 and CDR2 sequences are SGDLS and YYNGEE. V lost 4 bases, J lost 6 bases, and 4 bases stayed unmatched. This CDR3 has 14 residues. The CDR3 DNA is TGTGCCAGCAGCACCGGGACTAGCCCCGGGGAGCTGTTTTTT. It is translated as CASSTGTSPGELFF.

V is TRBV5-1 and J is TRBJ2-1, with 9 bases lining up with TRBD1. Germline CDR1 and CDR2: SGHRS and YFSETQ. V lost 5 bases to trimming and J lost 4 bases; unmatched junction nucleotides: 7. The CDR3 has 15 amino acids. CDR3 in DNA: TGCGCCAGCAGTCTGGGACAGGGAGGGTACAATGAGCAGTTCTTC. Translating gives CASSLGQGGYNEQFF. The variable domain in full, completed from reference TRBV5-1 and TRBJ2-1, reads KAGVTQTPRYLIKTRGQQVTLSCSPISGHRSVSWYQQTPGQGLQFLFEYFSETQRNKGNFPGRFSGRQFSNSRSEMNVSTLELGDSALYLCASSLGQGGYNEQFFGPGTRLTVL.

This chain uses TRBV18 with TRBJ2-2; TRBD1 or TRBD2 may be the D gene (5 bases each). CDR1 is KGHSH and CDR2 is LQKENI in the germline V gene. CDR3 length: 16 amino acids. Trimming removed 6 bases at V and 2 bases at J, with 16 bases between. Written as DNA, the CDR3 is TGTGCCAGCTCCGGGACCGGCTACGATAACACCGGGGAGCTGTTTTTT. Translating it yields CASSGTGYDNTGELFF.

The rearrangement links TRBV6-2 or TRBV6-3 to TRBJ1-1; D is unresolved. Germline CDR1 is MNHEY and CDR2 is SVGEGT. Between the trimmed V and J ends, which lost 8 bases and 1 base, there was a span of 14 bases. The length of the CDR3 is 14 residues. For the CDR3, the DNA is TGTGCCAGCGACTACGACGCAAGGAACACTGAAGCTTTCTTT. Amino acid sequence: CASDYDARNTEAFF.

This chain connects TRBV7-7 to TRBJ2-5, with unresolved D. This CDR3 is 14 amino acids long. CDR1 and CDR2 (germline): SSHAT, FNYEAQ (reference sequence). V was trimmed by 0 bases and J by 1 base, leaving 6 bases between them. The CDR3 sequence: CASSLAWAQETQYF. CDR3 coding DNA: TGTGCCAGCAGCTTAGCGTGGGCCCAAGAGACCCAGTACTTC.

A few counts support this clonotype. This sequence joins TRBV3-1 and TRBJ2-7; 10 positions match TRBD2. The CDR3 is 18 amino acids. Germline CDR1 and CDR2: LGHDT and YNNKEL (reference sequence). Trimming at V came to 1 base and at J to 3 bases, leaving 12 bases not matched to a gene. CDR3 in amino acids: CASSQALASGGLRYEQYF. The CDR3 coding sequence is TGTGCCAGCAGCCAAGCCCTGGCTAGCGGGGGCCTTCGCTACGAGCAGTACTTC.

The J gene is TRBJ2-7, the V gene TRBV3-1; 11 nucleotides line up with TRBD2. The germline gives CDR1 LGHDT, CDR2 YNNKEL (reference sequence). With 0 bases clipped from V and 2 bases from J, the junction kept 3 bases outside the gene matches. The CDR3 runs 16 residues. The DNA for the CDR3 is TGTGCCAGCAGCCAAGAACTAGCGGGGGATACCTACGAGCAGTACTTC. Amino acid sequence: CASSQELAGDTYEQYF.

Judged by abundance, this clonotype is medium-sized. The CDR3 DNA sequence: TGTGCCAGCAGGGTACAGGGGAACTATGGCTACACCTTC. Protein sequence: CASRVQGNYGYTF. V gene TRBV5-4 combines with J gene TRBJ1-2, with 7 bases identical to TRBD1. V was pared by 5 bases and J by 2 bases, with 3 bases of the junction left unmatched. This CDR3 spans 13 amino acids. Germline V gene lookup returns CDR1 SGHNT and CDR2 YYREEE (reference sequence).

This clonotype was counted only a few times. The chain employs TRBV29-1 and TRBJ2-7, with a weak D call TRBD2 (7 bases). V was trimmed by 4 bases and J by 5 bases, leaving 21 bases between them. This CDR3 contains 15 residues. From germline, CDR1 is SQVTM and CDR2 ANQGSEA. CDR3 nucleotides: TGCAGCGTTGCCCTAGGGGGGGGGCTTCCCAACGAGCAGTACTTC. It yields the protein CSVALGGGLPNEQYF.

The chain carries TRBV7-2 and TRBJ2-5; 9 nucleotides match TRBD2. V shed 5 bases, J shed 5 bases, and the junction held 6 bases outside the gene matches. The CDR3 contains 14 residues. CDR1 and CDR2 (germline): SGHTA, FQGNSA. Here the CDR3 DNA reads TGTGCCAGCAGCCAAAGTGGGACTAGCGAGACCCAGTACTTC. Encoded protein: CASSQSGTSETQYF.

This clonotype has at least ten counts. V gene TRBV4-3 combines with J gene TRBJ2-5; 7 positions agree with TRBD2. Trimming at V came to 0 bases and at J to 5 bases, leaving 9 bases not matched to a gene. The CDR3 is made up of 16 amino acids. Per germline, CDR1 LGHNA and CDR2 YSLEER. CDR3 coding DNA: TGCGCCAGCAGCCAAGAGATGGCGGGAGTTCAGGAGACCCAGTACTTC. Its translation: CASSQEMAGVQETQYF.